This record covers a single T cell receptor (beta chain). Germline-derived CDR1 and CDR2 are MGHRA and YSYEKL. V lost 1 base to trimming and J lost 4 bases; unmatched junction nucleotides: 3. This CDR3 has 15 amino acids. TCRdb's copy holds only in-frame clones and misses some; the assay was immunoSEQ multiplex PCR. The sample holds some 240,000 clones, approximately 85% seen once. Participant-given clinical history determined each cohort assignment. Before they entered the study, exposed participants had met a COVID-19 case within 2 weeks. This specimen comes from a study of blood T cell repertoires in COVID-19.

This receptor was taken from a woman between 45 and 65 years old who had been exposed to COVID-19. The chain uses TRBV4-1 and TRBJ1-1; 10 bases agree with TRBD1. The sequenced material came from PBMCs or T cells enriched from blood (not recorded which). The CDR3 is CASSQGQGAFTEAFF. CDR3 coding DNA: TGCGCCAGCAGCCAAGGACAGGGGGCCTTCACTGAAGCTTTCTTT.